One sample yielded the 9 T cell receptor beta chains listed below, sequenced in a study of blood T cell repertoires in COVID-19. Repertoires were generated with immunoSEQ multiplex PCR, while TCRdb's copy carries only in-frame clones and drops some. The sample has some 16,000 clones, 80% to 90% seen once; the top ten hold 35%. Sequenced sample: peripheral blood. These receptors were collected from a man between 65 and 85 years old in a cohort sampled during active COVID-19.

This clone was recorded once. The V call is TRBV19, the J call TRBJ1-2, with 11 bases aligning to TRBD1. Trimming at V came to 5 bases and at J to 6 bases, leaving 8 bases not matched to a gene. Germline CDR1 and CDR2: LNHDA and SQIVND (reference sequence). The CDR3 covers 15 residues. CDR3 nucleotides: TGTGCCAGTAGTCCGGGACAGGGGGTTCCTCATGGCTACACCTTC. Its translation: CASSPGQGVPHGYTF. Looking up the rest from reference TRBV19 and TRBJ1-2 gives the full variable domain: DGGITQSPKYLFRKEGQNVTLSCEQNLNHDAMYWYRQDPGQGLRLIYYSQIVNDFQKGDIAEGYSVSREKKESFPLTVTSAQKNPTAFYLCASSPGQGVPHGYTFGSGTRLTVV.

V gene TRBV5-6 combines with J gene TRBJ2-5, with TRBD2 matching 7 bases. The trim removed 0 bases at V and 0 bases at J, leaving 2 bases unmatched. This CDR3 is 15 amino acids long. Per the germline V gene, CDR1 is SGHDT and CDR2 is YYEEEE. This CDR3 is CASSLVSGYQETQYF. CDR3 coding DNA: TGTGCCAGCAGCTTGGTTAGCGGGTACCAAGAGACCCAGTACTTC.

This clone was seen a handful of times. V and J are TRBV5-1 and TRBJ2-3; TRBD1 matches at 8 bases. Losses at the gene ends were 0 bases for V and 6 bases for J; bases not matched to a gene: 6. The CDR3 is 15 residues long. Per germline, CDR1 SGHRS and CDR2 YFSETQ. The CDR3 region has the DNA TGCGCCAGCAGCTTGGGGTCAGGGGGCAGTGATACGCAGTATTTT. Its translation is CASSLGSGGSDTQYF.

This rearrangement joins TRBV11-2 to TRBJ1-4; TRBD1 matches at 8 bases. J gave up 12 bases and V 1 base, and 13 bases lay outside the gene matches. Germline CDR1 is SGHAT and CDR2 is FQNNGV. The CDR3 is made up of 16 amino acids. CDR3 region: CASSLGGQGIPQQLFF. For the CDR3, the DNA is TGTGCCAGCAGCTTAGGCGGACAGGGCATTCCCCAGCAACTGTTTTTT.

The chain is built from TRBV24-1 and TRBJ2-1; TRBD2 agrees at 9 bases. Germline values: CDR1 KGHDR, CDR2 SFDVKD. The CDR3 sequence is 16 residues long. V shed 4 bases, J shed 6 bases, and the junction held 9 bases outside the gene matches. In DNA form, the CDR3 reads TGTGCCACCAGTGACCTGACTAGCGGTAATGGCAATGAGCAGTTCTTC. Its translation is CATSDLTSGNGNEQFF.

This clone appeared a single time. The V call is TRBV15, the J call TRBJ2-5; no definite D call. The CDR3 extends over 13 amino acids. In germline, CDR1 is LNHNV, CDR2 YYDKDF (reference sequence). V was trimmed by 4 bases and J by 9 bases, leaving 15 bases between them. CDR3 sequence: CATSKDLPESQYF. The CDR3 nucleotides are TGTGCCACCAGCAAAGATCTACCCGAGTCCCAGTACTTC.

The chain joins TRBV7-3 to TRBJ2-3; 8 bases line up with TRBD2. J lost 1 base, V lost 3 bases, and 9 bases had no gene match. Germline V gene sequence: CDR1 SGHTA, CDR2 FQGTGA. The CDR3 spans 17 residues. The DNA of the CDR3 is TGTGCCAGCAGCTTCGACCAGGCGGGAGGCGGCACAGATACGCAGTATTTT. It codes for CASSFDQAGGGTDTQYF.

This chain uses TRBV6-5 with TRBJ1-2, with 9 bases matching TRBD1. CDR1 is MNHEY, CDR2 SVGAGI, per germline. The CDR3 extends over 14 amino acids. After removal of 8 bases from V and 4 bases from J, the junction contained 8 bases not matched to a gene. This chain's CDR3 is CASGLTDRGYGYTF. The CDR3 bases are TGTGCCAGCGGGCTCACGGACAGGGGCTATGGCTACACCTTC.

The chain employs TRBV13 and TRBJ2-3; 12 nucleotides agree with TRBD2. CDR1 and CDR2 (germline): PRHDT, FYEKMQ (reference sequence). With V trimmed by 5 bases and J by 0 bases, 6 bases remained unmatched. The CDR3 has 17 residues. CDR3 DNA sequence: TGTGCCAGCAGCGGACGGACTAGCGGGGATAGCACAGATACGCAGTATTTT. This translates into CASSGRTSGDSTDTQYF.